This T cell receptor (beta chain) was profiled in a study of T cells in tumors after PD-1 blockade. Trimming left V 7 bases short and J 2 bases short, with 9 bases between. CDR1 and CDR2 (germline): ENHRY, SYGVKD. The CDR3 extends over 13 amino acids. Assay: immunoSEQ multiplex PCR; the TCRdb copy retains only in-frame clones and omits some. The repertoire has more than 40,000 clones, 81% of them found once; the top ten carry about 3.8%. V gene TRBV10-3 combines with J gene TRBJ1-5; D not certain. This sample comprised PBMCs, obtained before anti-PD-1 treatment. This receptor was identified in a human donor with basal cell carcinoma. CDR3 region: CAIKESGNQPQHF. As DNA, the CDR3 is TGTGCCATCAAGGAGAGTGGCAATCAGCCCCAGCATTTT.